The 18 T cell receptor beta chains presented below share a single source sample, sequenced in a study of blood T cell repertoires in COVID-19. This table comes from immunoSEQ multiplex PCR, and its TCRdb copy is limited to in-frame clones, with some not included. The sample consists of approximately 200,000 clones, about nine tenths of them appearing once. The sample taken for sequencing was PBMCs or T cells enriched from blood (not recorded which). Every receptor here comes from a woman aged 25 to 39 who had recovered from COVID-19.

The rearrangement uses TRBV11-3 and TRBJ2-5, with a tentative D call TRBD1 (6 bases). There are 14 residues in the CDR3. CDR1 is SGHNT and CDR2 is YENEEA in the germline V gene. Deletions cut 4 bases from V and 1 base from J, with 10 bases between. CDR3 loop: CASSSGQIQETQYF. CDR3 nucleotide sequence: TGTGCCAGCAGCTCCGGACAGATCCAAGAGACCCAGTACTTC.

The V and J genes are TRBV16 and TRBJ1-6; D unclear. In germline, CDR1 is KGHSY, CDR2 FQNENV. V was clipped by 0 bases and J by 0 bases, with 3 bases between them. The CDR3 runs to 15 residues. In nucleotides, the CDR3 is TGTGCCAGCAGCCAATCCAGCTCCTATAATTCACCCCTCCACTTT. Its protein product is CASSQSSSYNSPLHF.

The V and J genes are TRBV19 and TRBJ1-2; 8 bases are a match to TRBD1. The germline CDR1 and CDR2 sequences are LNHDA and SQIVND (reference sequence). The CDR3 is made up of 14 amino acids. J gave up 8 bases and V 1 base, and 6 bases lay outside the gene matches. CDR3 nucleotides: TGTGCCAGTAGTATAGCAGGACAGGGCTGGGGCTACACCTTC. It translates to CASSIAGQGWGYTF. Full variable domain (rest looked up from reference TRBV19 and TRBJ1-2): DGGITQSPKYLFRKEGQNVTLSCEQNLNHDAMYWYRQDPGQGLRLIYYSQIVNDFQKGDIAEGYSVSREKKESFPLTVTSAQKNPTAFYLCASSIAGQGWGYTFGSGTRLTVV.

CDR3 nucleotides: TGTGCCAGCAGTTACTCGCTGGGGGGATCCTACAATGAGCAGTTCTTC. Translating it yields CASSYSLGGSYNEQFF. The rearrangement uses TRBV6-5 and TRBJ2-1; the D gene is possibly TRBD2 (6 bases). V was clipped by 0 bases and J by 1 base, with 10 bases between them. The V gene's germline CDR1 is MNHEY and CDR2 SVGAGI. This CDR3 is built from 16 residues.

The chain carries TRBV9 and TRBJ2-7; TRBD2 aligns across 10 bases. From germline, CDR1 is SGDLS and CDR2 YYNGEE. After removal of 3 bases from V and 6 bases from J, the junction contained 12 bases not matched to a gene. The CDR3 is 16 residues long. The DNA for the CDR3 is TGTGCCAGCAGCGCGGGACTAGCGAATAGGGGGGGCGAGCAGTACTTC. It encodes CASSAGLANRGGEQYF.

CDR3 coding DNA: TGTGCCAGCAGCTTAGATCTTGGGCGGGGCACAGATACGCAGTATTTT. Protein sequence: CASSLDLGRGTDTQYF. The chain combines TRBV11-2 with TRBJ2-3; D perhaps matches TRBD2 (5 bases). The CDR3 length is 16 residues. Germline CDR1 is SGHAT and CDR2 is FQNNGV. V was trimmed by 0 bases and J by 1 base, leaving 11 bases between them.

The chain uses TRBV10-1 and TRBJ1-4; 9 bases fit TRBD1. V dropped 3 bases and J dropped 7; count of bases not matched to a gene: 9. The CDR3 is 16 residues long. CDR1 is WNHNN, CDR2 SYGVQD, per germline (reference sequence). This chain's CDR3 is CASSDKQGQGTEKLFF. Written as DNA, the CDR3 is TGCGCCAGCAGTGATAAACAAGGACAGGGGACTGAAAAACTGTTTTTT.

The chain carries TRBV6-5 and TRBJ2-7; 8 bases agree with TRBD1. The CDR3 totals 14 residues. The trim removed 7 bases at V and 1 base at J, leaving 6 bases unmatched. Germline CDR1 reads MNHEY; CDR2 reads SVGAGI. In nucleotides, the CDR3 is TGTGCCAGCAAGGGGGACAGGCAGTCCTACGAGCAGTACTTC. This translates into CASKGDRQSYEQYF.

The CDR3 DNA sequence: TGTGCCAGCTCACCAGTGAGACTAGCGGATGAGCAGTACTTC. This codes for CASSPVRLADEQYF. V usage is TRBV18 and J usage is TRBJ2-7; 9 bases are a match to TRBD2. The CDR3 covers 14 residues. Germline V gene data show CDR1 as KGHSH and CDR2 as LQKENI. After removal of 2 bases from V and 7 bases from J, the junction contained 6 bases not matched to a gene.

This chain joins TRBV14 and TRBJ1-2, with D perhaps TRBD1 (5 bases). V dropped 2 bases and J dropped 8 bases, with 18 bases sitting between them. Germline-derived CDR1 and CDR2 are SGHDN and FVKESK. CDR3 size: 15 residues. The chain's CDR3 is CASSQLDGALGGYTF. As DNA, the CDR3 is TGTGCCAGCAGCCAACTCGATGGGGCCCTAGGAGGCTACACCTTC.

The chain combines TRBV9 with TRBJ1-2, with D possibly being TRBD1 (6 bases). Germline V gene lookup returns CDR1 SGDLS and CDR2 YYNGEE. The germline V and J ends were trimmed by 9 bases and 5 bases, with 14 bases remaining between them. CDR3 length equals 12 residues. CDR3 residues: CAKTATGYGYTF. In DNA, the CDR3 is TGTGCCAAGACGGCTACAGGGTATGGCTACACCTTC.

CDR3 nucleotide sequence: TGCAGCGTTGTATCGACAGGGGAAAGTTGGGAGCAGTACTTC. Encoded protein: CSVVSTGESWEQYF. The chain uses TRBV29-1 and TRBJ2-7; the match to TRBD1 covers 8 bases. Germline CDR1 and CDR2: SQVTM and ANQGSEA. With 4 bases clipped from V and 7 bases from J, the junction kept 12 bases outside the gene matches. The CDR3 is made up of 14 amino acids.

The chain employs TRBV7-3 and TRBJ1-1; TRBD1 is a possible D gene (5 bases). Germline CDR1 SGHTA, CDR2 FQGTGA. The V gene lost 5 bases and the J gene lost 5 bases, with 12 bases spanning the gap. The CDR3 sequence is 13 residues long. The CDR3 nucleotides read TGTGCCAGCAGCCCTCAGCGGGGGACTGAAGCTTTCTTT. It specifies CASSPQRGTEAFF.

J is TRBJ1-5 and V is TRBV6-5, with 7 bases aligning to TRBD1. The CDR3 sequence is 13 residues long. Trimming took 7 bases from V and 4 from J; bases not matched to a gene: 4. CDR1 is MNHEY, CDR2 SVGAGI, per germline. The CDR3 is CASNNRGNQPQHF. In DNA, the CDR3 is TGTGCCAGCAACAACAGGGGTAATCAGCCCCAGCATTTT.

The chain couples TRBV10-3 to TRBJ1-2, with 7 bases fitting TRBD1. Germline CDR1 and CDR2: ENHRY and SYGVKD. The CDR3 loop spans 13 amino acids. V was pared by 11 bases and J by 2 bases, with 8 bases of the junction left unmatched. The CDR3 DNA is TGTGCCGCCGCCGGAGGGGGCAACTATGGCTACACCTTC. It yields the protein CAAAGGGNYGYTF.

The V and J genes are TRBV14 and TRBJ1-1; D gene ambiguous. The CDR3 spans 14 residues. The germline CDR1 and CDR2 sequences are SGHDN and FVKESK. Trimming removed 1 base at V and 0 bases at J, with 6 bases between. The CDR3 here is CASSQARLNTEAFF. CDR3 nucleotide sequence: TGTGCCAGCAGCCAAGCCAGGTTGAACACTGAAGCTTTCTTT.

On this clone itself: The sample carries other DNA sequences with the same CDR3. V gene TRBV30 combines with J gene TRBJ1-1, with 8 bases matching TRBD1. The V gene end was trimmed by 0 bases and the J gene end by 5 bases; junction bases not matched to a gene: 5. Germline values: CDR1 GTSNPN, CDR2 SVGIG (reference sequence). The CDR3 length is 14 residues. CDR3 residues: CAWSVGGTGTEAFF. Written as DNA, the CDR3 is TGTGCCTGGAGTGTAGGTGGGACAGGTACTGAAGCTTTCTTT.

This CDR3 is CASSQSDRQGEAFF. DNA for the CDR3: TGTGCCAGCAGCCAATCAGACAGGCAGGGTGAAGCTTTCTTT. This chain links TRBV4-2 with TRBJ1-1; TRBD1 is a possible D gene (6 bases). The CDR3 is made up of 14 amino acids. Between the trimmed V and J ends, which lost 2 bases and 7 bases, there was a span of 14 bases. Germline CDR1 LGHNA, CDR2 YNFKEQ.